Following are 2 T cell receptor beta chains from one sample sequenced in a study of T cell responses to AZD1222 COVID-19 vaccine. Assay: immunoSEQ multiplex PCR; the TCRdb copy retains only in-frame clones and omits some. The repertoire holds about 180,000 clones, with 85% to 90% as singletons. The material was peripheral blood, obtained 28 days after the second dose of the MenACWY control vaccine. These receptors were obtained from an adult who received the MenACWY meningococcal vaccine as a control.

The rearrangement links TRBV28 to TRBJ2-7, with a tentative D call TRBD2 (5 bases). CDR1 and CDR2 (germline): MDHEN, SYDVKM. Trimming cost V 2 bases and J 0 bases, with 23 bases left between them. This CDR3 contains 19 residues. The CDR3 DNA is TGTGCCAGCAGTTTACCCCACAAAAGGACTGGATGGCCCTCCTACGAGCAGTACTTC. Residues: CASSLPHKRTGWPSYEQYF.

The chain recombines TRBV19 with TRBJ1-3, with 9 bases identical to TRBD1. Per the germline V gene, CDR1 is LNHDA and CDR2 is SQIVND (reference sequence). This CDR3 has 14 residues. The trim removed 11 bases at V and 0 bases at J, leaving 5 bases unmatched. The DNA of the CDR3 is TGTGCCGGGGACAGGGTTAACTCTGGAAACACCATATATTTT. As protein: CAGDRVNSGNTIYF. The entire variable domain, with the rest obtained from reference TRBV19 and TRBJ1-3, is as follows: DGGITQSPKYLFRKEGQNVTLSCEQNLNHDAMYWYRQDPGQGLRLIYYSQIVNDFQKGDIAEGYSVSREKKESFPLTVTSAQKNPTAFYLCAGDRVNSGNTIYFGEGSWLTVV.